A single sample gave rise to the 17 T cell receptor beta chains below, sequenced in a study of response to subunit inactivated influenza vaccine. TCRdb redid the calling of the RT-PCR reads with MiXCR, one entry per CDR3 protein. The sample contains 650,000 to 850,000 distinct CDR3 sequences, approximately 15% of which appear only once. Specimen: PBMCs from blood, collected less than 15 days before vaccination. Receptors originate from a man aged 45-65 years who received an inactivated influenza vaccine.

This clonotype was counted many times. The rearrangement links TRBV19 to TRBJ1-1, with D possibly matching TRBD1 (6 bases). The CDR3 loop spans 13 amino acids. From germline, CDR1 is LNHDA and CDR2 SQIVND (reference sequence). V was cut by 3 bases and J by 5 bases, with 10 bases left in between. Here the CDR3 reads CASSIPDRTEAFF. The CDR3 nucleotides read TGTGCCAGTAGTATCCCCGACAGGACTGAAGCTTTCTTT.

The chain joins TRBV20-1 to TRBJ1-6; TRBD1 might be the D (5 bases). Trimming shortened V by 3 bases and J by 4 bases, and 16 bases separated the two germline ends. Germline values: CDR1 DFQATT, CDR2 SNEGSKA (reference sequence). The CDR3 extends over 16 amino acids. DNA for the CDR3: TGCAGTGCTAGTCGGGCAGGGAGTGTTTATAATTCACCCCTCCACTTT. The encoded protein is CSASRAGSVYNSPLHF.

The chain links TRBV6-5 to TRBJ1-1; 7 nucleotides align to TRBD1. This CDR3 has 15 residues. The germline V gene encodes CDR1 MNHEY and CDR2 SVGAGI. The trim removed 2 bases at V and 5 bases at J, leaving 8 bases unmatched. CDR3 DNA: TGTGCCAGCAGTTACCAGAGACAGGGCCGGACTGAAGCTTTCTTT. Translating gives CASSYQRQGRTEAFF.

This clonotype appeared a few times. The chain couples TRBV28 to TRBJ1-5; TRBD1 is a possible D gene (6 bases). CDR1 is MDHEN and CDR2 is SYDVKM in the germline V gene. The V and J ends lost 6 bases and 4 bases respectively, with 19 bases between them. The CDR3 extends over 16 amino acids. The CDR3 loop reads CASRGTRGGFNQPQHF. CDR3 nucleotide sequence: TGTGCCAGCAGGGGGACACGGGGAGGGTTTAATCAGCCCCAGCATTTT. Based on the CDR3 plus reference TRBV28 and TRBJ1-5, the full variable domain is DVKVTQSSRYLVKRTGEKVFLECVQDMDHENMFWYRQDPGLGLRLIYFSYDVKMKEKGDIPEGYSVSREKKERFSLILESASTNQTSMYLCASRGTRGGFNQPQHFGDGTRLSIL.

This clonotype was recorded a few times. CDR3: CASSLGTETEQYF. The CDR3 DNA reads as TGTGCCAGCAGCTTAGGGACAGAAACCGAGCAGTACTTC. This rearrangement joins TRBV7-6 to TRBJ2-7; tentatively, D is TRBD1 (6 bases). Trimming cost V 1 base and J 6 bases, with 10 bases left between them. Germline assignment: CDR1 SGHVS and CDR2 FNYEAQ. This CDR3 spans 13 amino acids.

This clonotype showed up many times. The chain recombines TRBV4-1 with TRBJ1-6; D might be TRBD1 (6 bases). The CDR3 is 17 amino acids. Germline V gene lookup returns CDR1 MGHRA and CDR2 YSYEKL. V gave up 1 base and J gave up 2 bases, with 12 bases separating them. The CDR3 sequence is CASSQGNRDPYNSPLHF. CDR3 nucleotide sequence: TGCGCCAGCAGCCAAGGAAACAGGGATCCCTATAATTCACCCCTCCACTTT.

V gene TRBV28 combines with J gene TRBJ2-1; 7 bases are shared with TRBD1. CDR1 and CDR2 (germline): MDHEN, SYDVKM. CDR3 length: 13 residues. V lost 4 bases and J lost 6; bases outside the gene matches: 3. The DNA for the CDR3 is TGTGCCAGCAGTTGGGGACAGTCCAATGAGCAGTTCTTC. Encoded protein: CASSWGQSNEQFF.

This clonotype turned up a few times. The gene calls are TRBV27 and TRBJ2-7; a weak D match, TRBD1 (6 bases). This CDR3 spans 16 amino acids. Trimming removed 5 bases at V and 1 base at J, with 18 bases between. CDR1 and CDR2 from the germline V gene are MNHEY and SMNVEV (reference sequence). The CDR3 coding sequence is TGTGCCAGCAGTCCTATTTACGGGACACCGTCCTACGAGCAGTACTTC. Protein product: CASSPIYGTPSYEQYF.

Only one count was recorded for this clonotype. The gene calls are TRBV12-3 or TRBV12-4 and TRBJ2-1; the D gene is possibly TRBD1 (6 bases). This CDR3 is built from 15 residues. The V and J ends lost 5 bases and 3 bases respectively, with 14 bases between them. The CDR3 region is CASSLRPGVYNEQFF. The CDR3 DNA is TGTGCCAGCAGTCTCCGGCCAGGGGTCTACAATGAGCAGTTCTTC.

This clonotype was observed at least ten times. This rearrangement joins TRBV12-3 or TRBV12-4 to TRBJ1-2; tentative D call: TRBD1 (6 bases). V was trimmed by 6 bases and J by 8 bases, leaving 16 bases between them. CDR3 length: 13 residues. This CDR3 reads CASSNTGREGYTF. CDR3 sequence (DNA): TGTGCCAGCAGCAACACAGGGCGAGAAGGCTACACCTTC.

This clonotype was counted a few times. This chain connects TRBV19 to TRBJ2-7; the D gene could be TRBD1 or TRBD2 (5 bases each). In germline, CDR1 is LNHDA, CDR2 SQIVND (reference sequence). CDR3 length: 14 residues. The V end lost 4 bases, the J end lost 2 bases, and 12 bases lay between the germline ends. The CDR3: CASSTRDGPYEQYF. The CDR3 bases are TGTGCCAGTAGTACCCGGGACGGACCCTACGAGCAGTACTTC.

The rearrangement joins TRBV6-2 or TRBV6-3 to TRBJ2-3, with 9 bases fitting TRBD2. CDR1 MNHEY and CDR2 SVGEGT come from the germline V gene. V shed 4 bases, J shed 3 bases, and the junction held 5 bases outside the gene matches. The CDR3 covers 15 residues. CDR3 in amino acids: CASSSEREVTDTQYF. DNA of the CDR3: TGTGCCAGCAGTTCCGAGCGGGAGGTTACAGATACGCAGTATTTT.

This clonotype showed up just a few times. This sequence joins TRBV7-2 and TRBJ2-3; tentative D call: TRBD2 (5 bases). The length of the CDR3 is 14 residues. With 5 bases removed from V and 6 bases from J, the gap between germline ends came to 15 bases. Germline CDR1 and CDR2: SGHTA and FQGNSA. The chain's CDR3 is CASSLNRGWDTQYF. The CDR3 DNA follows: TGTGCCAGCAGCCTAAACCGGGGTTGGGATACGCAGTATTTT. Supplemented by reference TRBV7-2 and TRBJ2-3, the full variable domain reads GAGVSQSPSNKVTEKGKDVELRCDPISGHTALYWYRQSLGQGLEFLIYFQGNSAPDKSGLPSDRFSAERTGGSVSTLTIQRTQQEDSAVYLCASSLNRGWDTQYFGPGTRLTVL.

This clonotype was detected only a few times. The chain couples TRBV27 to TRBJ2-1, with TRBD2 matching over 9 bases. Germline-derived CDR1 and CDR2 are MNHEY and SMNVEV (reference sequence). Germline trimming cut 3 bases from V and 7 bases from J; bases unmatched to any gene: 13. The CDR3 covers 17 residues. CDR3 DNA: TGTGCCAGCAGTTTGGAATGGCGGGAGGGCCTTTTGAATGAGCAGTTCTTC. Translating it yields CASSLEWREGLLNEQFF.

This clonotype showed up many times. The V and J genes are TRBV14 and TRBJ2-1, with D maybe TRBD2 (5 bases). Per germline, CDR1 SGHDN and CDR2 FVKESK. CDR3 length: 15 residues. Trimming removed 4 bases from V and 2 bases from J, with 12 bases in between. CDR3 amino acids: CASSRMSGPYNEQFF. CDR3 nucleotide sequence: TGTGCCAGCAGCCGCATGAGCGGACCCTACAATGAGCAGTTCTTC.

The chain links TRBV28 to TRBJ1-2; TRBD1 aligns across 8 bases. The germline V gene has CDR1 MDHEN and CDR2 SYDVKM. This CDR3 contains 15 residues. V shed 1 base and J 4 bases; nucleotides not matched to a gene: 5. The CDR3 is CASSLSGQASYGYTF. The CDR3 nucleotides are TGTGCCAGCAGTTTATCGGGACAGGCGTCCTATGGCTACACCTTC.

The chain combines TRBV12-3 or TRBV12-4 with TRBJ2-3; 7 bases match TRBD2. V gave up 2 bases and J gave up 8 bases; unmatched junction bases: 13. This CDR3 has 16 amino acids. The CDR3 sequence is CASSLMRRAGWSTQYF. CDR3 in DNA: TGTGCCAGCAGTTTAATGCGGCGAGCGGGGTGGAGTACGCAGTATTTT.